This T cell receptor (beta chain) was sequenced for a study of T cell responses to AZD1222 COVID-19 vaccine (dated by TCRdb to about 2021). A note on the overall study: Because spike-specific TCR depth and breadth did not differ between the two schedules, AZD1222 recipients who got a second dose at roughly 4 weeks were pooled with those who got a second dose at roughly 12 weeks. Enrollment into the trials was organized by age into subgroups of 18-55, 56-69 and 70-plus years, and those subgroups contained about 160, 30 and 59 TCR-sequenced participants, respectively. A total of about 240 trial participants underwent TCR sequencing, of whom about 210 received two doses of AZD1222 and some 26 received two doses of the MenACWY control vaccine.

The CDR3 goes from the cysteine to the phenylalanine over 16 residues. Only the CDR3 part of the read is kept: 48 bases, read in frame from the first base. Trimming removed 7 bases from V and 8 bases from J; the gene matches leave 10 bases unexplained. From the germline V gene (reference sequence), CDR1 is LNHDA and CDR2 is SQIVND. This clone has a handful of counts. Its binding antigen is unknown. No base quality values were provided; no much bigger clone lies one nucleotide off. The CDR3 regions of human TCRbeta chains were subjected to immunosequencing. As for how the authors treated the data: Repertoire TCRs were checked for matches against a reference library of SARS-CoV-2-specific TCRs that had been generated using the MIRA antigen-specificity platform. Breadth was defined as the fraction of unique TCRs that were SARS-CoV-2-associated, and depth was defined as the fraction of total T cells that were SARS-CoV-2-associated. Using the MIRA data, each spike-specific TCR was assigned both to the spike region to which the TCR was reactive and to a CD4 or CD8 class. Log10-transformed breadth and depth values were compared by one-way ANOVA with Sidak's multiple comparisons tests. Held by TCRdb, this immuneACCESS table contains in-frame sequences only and omits some clones. Under half of the omission traces to an unresolved V gene where checked; the cause of the rest is unknown. Clone size and V and J calls were adopted from that table, with D and trimming inferred from the DNA. A total of about 120,000 clones appear in this sample, about 92% of them only once. Of the sample, under 3.5% is held by the ten largest clones.

The full study reports these points: The vaccine-associated CD4 TCRs covered the entire spike protein, and the dominant responses fell in regions 160-218 and 743-854. No day 14 peak-response samples were available, so repertoires were characterized only after the peak T cell response. Conclusions about previously exposed vaccinees are limited, since just five or six AZD1222 recipients were seropositive for SARS-CoV-2 at baseline. After two AZD1222 doses, spike-specific TCR breadth and depth were significantly higher than at day 0 and than in MenACWY recipients. Participants were mostly white British and included more females than males, and it was suggested by the authors that clonal diversity may have been underestimated. Epitopes outside the regions mutated in the B.1.351 and B.1.1.7 variants were reportedly recognized by nearly half of the unique spike-specific TCRs. In the small 56-69-year group, the increase in depth fell short of significance, most likely because of low power.

Taken with the paper, the label for time point translates to: baseline before first vaccination. Vaccinee samples were obtained from the UK trials COV001 and COV002, which included a single-blind randomized controlled phase 2/3 trial of AZD1222 (ChAdOx1 nCoV-19) in healthy adults. For TCRbeta chain sequencing, PBMC samples were collected from trial participants at day 0 and at day 28 after the second dose. The chain joins TRBV19 to TRBJ2-1; TRBD2 agrees with 14 junctional bases. This TCR was recovered from an adult in good health. The source material was peripheral blood, sampled on day 0 of AZD1222 vaccination. In nucleotide form, the sequence is TGTGCCAGTACCACGGGACTAGCGGGAGATCGGGATGAGCAGTTCTTC. Translation gives CASTTGLAGDRDEQFF.